The present T cell receptor beta chain was sequenced within a study of identical twins. Notes on the study in general: Excess sharing between twins was weaker in beta out-of-frame sequences. Insertions were reduced in abundant cord blood beta clonotypes but not in memory repertoires.

In the case of this clonotype: Its antigen remains unidentified.

Germline trimming cut 2 bases from V and 3 bases from J; bases unmatched to any gene: 7. Germline V gives CDR1 SGHTA, CDR2 FQGNSA. CDR3 length equals 15 residues. Unique molecular identifiers were present on the cDNA, and a universal primer site came from template switching. TCRdb re-called the 5' RACE reads with MiXCR, one entry per CDR3 protein. The repertoire has 460,000 or so distinct CDR3 sequences, over 12% of them found once; the top ten carry around 0.48%. These data also featured in a second study, about yellow fever vaccine responses in identical twins.

The origin of this receptor is a woman aged 18-29 years in good health. What was sequenced was CD4+ T cells sorted from blood. This sequence joins TRBV7-2 and TRBJ2-7; 7 bases agree with TRBD2. This CDR3 is CASSLRGGRDYEQYF. CDR3 coding DNA: TGTGCCAGCAGCTTAAGGGGAGGGAGAGACTACGAGCAGTACTTC.